This record looks at one T cell receptor (beta chain) sequence and its context. Its antigen is currently unknown. The V and J ends lost 6 bases and 0 bases respectively, with 12 bases between them. Germline values: CDR1 MNHEY, CDR2 SVGAGI. The CDR3 runs to 15 residues. This entry comes from a study of memory CD4+ T cells and cytomegalovirus serostatus. Background on the study: This sample comes from healthy Belgian adults, fewer than 10 CMV seropositive, approximately 23 seronegative. The study, taken as a whole, reports: CD4+ memory repertoires contained about two fifths of the 164 reported CMV TCRbeta sequences.

Single viable CD3+CD4+CD8-CD45RO+ cells were sorted as the memory CD4+ T cells. Original methodology: Out-of-frame sequences were removed, leaving roughly 2.1 million distinct TCRbeta sequences. Sequencing was performed with immunoSEQ multiplex PCR; in TCRdb, only in-frame clones are kept and a portion is missing. V, J and clone size were drawn from that table, and D and trimming were deduced from the DNA. This sample carries about 41,000 clones, about 76% of them seen once, and the ten largest clones take approximately 0.8%. Sequencing used memory CD4+ T cells from blood. This clonotype originated in an adult in good health and CMV-seronegative. This sequence joins TRBV6-5 and TRBJ1-3, with D uncertain. CDR3 coding DNA: TGTGCCAGCAGGCCGACGGAAAGCTCTGGAAACACCATATATTTT. This codes for CASRPTESSGNTIYF.